The 24 T cell receptor beta chains listed next were all sequenced from one sample in a study of a mutant IDH1 vaccine in newly diagnosed glioma. This sample's time point: week 35, safety follow-up. Each vaccine dose was 300 ug of mutant IDH1 20-mer peptide, with topical imiquimod. Sequencing used immunoSEQ multiplex PCR; TCRdb keeps in-frame clones, though not all of them. This sample has about 50,000 clones, with 85% to 95% found just once. Their target antigens are unknown. The specimen comprised PBMCs, sampled from a glioma patient whose treatment included an IDH1 peptide vaccine. The source of these receptors is a man in his fifties or sixties with glioma.

The rearrangement uses TRBV4-2 and TRBJ1-2; D is ambiguous. CDR1 is LGHNA and CDR2 is YNFKEQ in the germline V gene. Trimming cost V 0 bases and J 7 bases, with 15 bases left between them. The CDR3 totals 15 residues. This chain's CDR3 is CASSQDRWTAPGYTF. The CDR3 DNA reads as TGTGCCAGCAGCCAAGATCGGTGGACGGCCCCTGGCTACACCTTC.

The V and J genes are TRBV29-1 and TRBJ2-3, with TRBD1 as a possible D gene (7 bases). This CDR3 contains 18 residues. V was cut by 0 bases and J by 4 bases, with 23 bases left in between. The germline V gene encodes CDR1 SQVTM and CDR2 ANQGSEA. CDR3 bases: TGCAGCGTTGAAGAAGGAAGACAGGGAGGCAGATATTCAGATACGCAGTATTTT. Translating it yields CSVEEGRQGGRYSDTQYF.

The chain is built from TRBV2 and TRBJ1-3; D not resolved. Trimming cost V 1 base and J 0 bases, with 10 bases left between them. This CDR3 is built from 16 residues. Germline-derived CDR1 and CDR2 are SNHLY and FYNNEI. This CDR3 reads CASSEGPLFSGNTIYF. CDR3 DNA: TGTGCCAGCAGTGAAGGGCCCCTTTTCTCTGGAAACACCATATATTTT.

The chain is built from TRBV7-2 and TRBJ2-7; D is ambiguous. V was cut by 4 bases and J by 2 bases, with 6 bases left in between. CDR1 and CDR2 (germline): SGHTA, FQGNSA. This CDR3 spans 12 amino acids. CDR3 sequence (DNA): TGTGCCAGCAGCTGGGGTCCCTACGAGCAGTACTTC. Its protein product is CASSWGPYEQYF.

The chain uses TRBV19 and TRBJ1-1; 7 bases fit TRBD1. The CDR3 consists of 15 residues. Germline-derived CDR1 and CDR2 are LNHDA and SQIVND (reference sequence). The junction had 5 bases not matched to a gene; V was cut back by 3 bases and J by 1 base. Written as DNA, the CDR3 is TGTGCCAGTAGTATCTCCGGGACAGCGAACACTGAAGCTTTCTTT. Its translation is CASSISGTANTEAFF.

V gene TRBV27 combines with J gene TRBJ2-1; 7 bases are shared with TRBD2. V trimming: 7 bases; J trimming: 9 bases; junction bases outside the gene matches: 6. The CDR3 spans 12 residues. Germline V gene lookup returns CDR1 MNHEY and CDR2 SMNVEV (reference sequence). The CDR3 coding sequence is TGTGCCAGCACCACCGGGGGGTCTGAGCAGTTCTTC. Translating gives CASTTGGSEQFF.

The chain couples TRBV5-6 to TRBJ2-1, with D possibly being TRBD1 (6 bases). The CDR3 runs to 16 residues. The V end lost 3 bases, the J end lost 5 bases, and 18 bases lay between the germline ends. Germline loops: CDR1 SGHDT, CDR2 YYEEEE. This chain's CDR3 is CASSWWGRGVNNEQFF. The CDR3 DNA is TGTGCCAGCAGCTGGTGGGGCAGGGGAGTAAACAATGAGCAGTTCTTC. Full variable domain (outside the CDR3, taken from reference TRBV5-6 and TRBJ2-1): DAGVTQSPTHLIKTRGQQVTLRCSPKSGHDTVSWYQQALGQGPQFIFQYYEEEERQRGNFPDRFSGHQFPNYSSELNVNALLLGDSALYLCASSWWGRGVNNEQFFGPGTRLTVL.

V and J are TRBV18 and TRBJ1-4, with D unclear. The CDR3 loop spans 14 amino acids. Germline V lookup: CDR1 KGHSH, CDR2 LQKENI. The V end was cut by 0 bases, the J end by 8 bases, with 10 bases between. The CDR3 DNA reads as TGTGCCAGCTCACCACCCTCGGTTAGCGAAAAACTGTTTTTT. It encodes CASSPPSVSEKLFF.

This chain joins TRBV4-2 and TRBJ1-5, with a weak D call TRBD1 (6 bases). The length of the CDR3 is 16 residues. Trimming cost V 3 bases and J 2 bases, with 14 bases left between them. The germline gives CDR1 LGHNA, CDR2 YNFKEQ. The CDR3 DNA follows: TGTGCCAGCAGCCAGGCTACCACAGGGCGCAATCAGCCCCAGCATTTT. Its translation is CASSQATTGRNQPQHF.

This chain uses TRBV10-3 with TRBJ2-7, with unresolved D. The germline V and J ends were trimmed by 3 bases and 2 bases, with 11 bases remaining between them. The germline CDR1 and CDR2 sequences are ENHRY and SYGVKD. The CDR3 spans 14 residues. CDR3 protein: CAISEPRAAYEQYF. The DNA for the CDR3 is TGTGCCATCAGTGAACCCCGTGCTGCCTACGAGCAGTACTTC.

Worth noting for this clone: A read error may produce the germline difference seen at one junction end. V is TRBV4-2 and J is TRBJ2-7; a weak D match, TRBD1 (5 bases). Germline values: CDR1 LGHNA, CDR2 YNFKEQ. The CDR3 loop spans 13 amino acids. CDR3 sequence (DNA): TGTGCCAGCAGCCAGACTCAGGGTTTAGAGCCGTACTTC. This sequence encodes CASSQTQGLEPYF.

The V and J genes are TRBV29-1 and TRBJ2-1; 11 positions match TRBD1. The CDR3 totals 15 residues. With V trimmed by 7 bases and J by 8 bases, 13 bases remained unmatched. Per the germline V gene, CDR1 is SQVTM and CDR2 is ANQGSEA. The DNA for the CDR3 is TGCAGCGCTCCCCATCCGGGACAGGGGGTGTATGAGCAGTTCTTC. This translates into CSAPHPGQGVYEQFF.

In DNA, the CDR3 is TGCGCCAGCAGTGAGTCGAAACTAGCGGGGATTAGCACAGATACGCAGTATTTT. Translating gives CASSESKLAGISTDTQYF. J is TRBJ2-3 and V is TRBV10-1; 10 nucleotides agree with TRBD2. This CDR3 contains 18 residues. V lost 0 bases, J lost 0 bases, and 6 bases stayed unmatched. The germline gives CDR1 WNHNN, CDR2 SYGVQD (reference sequence).

The chain is built from TRBV19 and TRBJ1-6; 8 bases agree with TRBD1. CDR1 and CDR2 (germline): LNHDA, SQIVND (reference sequence). The V segment lost 5 bases and the J segment 0 bases; nucleotides outside the gene matches: 6. This CDR3 has 17 amino acids. The chain's CDR3 is CASSVNRGSSYNSPLHF. DNA for the CDR3: TGTGCCAGTAGTGTGAACAGGGGGAGCTCCTATAATTCACCCCTCCACTTT.

V gene TRBV6-1 combines with J gene TRBJ2-7; D may match TRBD1 or TRBD2 (5 bases each). The CDR3 length is 16 residues. Germline CDR1 is MNHNS and CDR2 is SASEGT. V lost 2 bases, J lost 2 bases, and 16 bases lay in between. The CDR3 DNA sequence: TGTGCCAGCAGTGAAAGGGGCTGGGGGACCACCTACGAGCAGTACTTC. Protein: CASSERGWGTTYEQYF.

This clone has just one count. The chain links TRBV19 to TRBJ2-1, with 7 bases identical to TRBD2. In germline, CDR1 is LNHDA, CDR2 SQIVND (reference sequence). V was clipped by 2 bases and J by 0 bases; unmatched bases: 1. This CDR3 is built from 15 residues. The CDR3 coding sequence is TGTGCCAGTAGTATACTAGCGGACTCCTACAATGAGCAGTTCTTC. It translates to CASSILADSYNEQFF.

V and J are TRBV6-1 and TRBJ2-7, with D possibly being TRBD1 (6 bases). The CDR3 covers 13 residues. Deletions cut 6 bases from V and 3 bases from J, with 12 bases between. Germline V CDR1 and CDR2: MNHNS, SASEGT. CDR3 in DNA: TGTGCCAGCAGCGAGGACAGTCACTACGAGCAGTACTTC. It is translated as CASSEDSHYEQYF.

The chain has TRBV7-8 and TRBJ2-5; TRBD2 agrees at 10 bases. From germline, CDR1 is SGHVS and CDR2 FQNEAQ. The CDR3 runs 16 residues. J gave up 5 bases and V 1 base, and 7 bases lay outside the gene matches. This chain's CDR3 is CASSLGGGTSAETQYF. CDR3 sequence (DNA): TGTGCCAGCAGCTTAGGAGGCGGGACTAGCGCCGAGACCCAGTACTTC.

The gene calls are TRBV6-5 and TRBJ2-5; no clear D. With 2 bases removed from V and 5 bases from J, the gap between germline ends came to 18 bases. Germline lookup yields CDR1 MNHEY and CDR2 SVGAGI. CDR3 length: 16 residues. The chain's CDR3 is CASSYSTLWSVETQYF. In DNA, the CDR3 is TGTGCCAGCAGTTACAGCACCCTGTGGAGTGTTGAGACCCAGTACTTC.

In its sample, this clone was seen once. The chain recombines TRBV28 with TRBJ1-1; D is ambiguous. From germline, CDR1 is MDHEN and CDR2 SYDVKM. This CDR3 region has 11 residues. The V and J ends lost 6 bases and 1 base respectively, with 3 bases between them. This chain's CDR3 is CASRSNTEAFF. The CDR3 DNA reads as TGTGCCAGCAGGTCGAACACTGAAGCTTTCTTT.

V gene TRBV19 combines with J gene TRBJ2-7, with D perhaps assigned TRBD1 or TRBD2 (5 bases each). Germline V gene sequence: CDR1 LNHDA, CDR2 SQIVND (reference sequence). Trimming took off 3 bases at V and 0 bases at J, with 18 bases between the two ends. The CDR3 length is 17 residues. CDR3 DNA sequence: TGTGCCAGTAGTATCGATTTGGCCAGGGACGGCTCCTACGAGCAGTACTTC. This translates into CASSIDLARDGSYEQYF.

The V call is TRBV5-1, the J call TRBJ1-5, with TRBD1 identical over 8 bases. CDR1 SGHRS and CDR2 YFSETQ come from the germline V gene. After removal of 1 base from V and 5 bases from J, the junction contained 5 bases not matched to a gene. The CDR3 consists of 15 residues. The CDR3 loop is CASSLTGGRHQPQHF. The CDR3 DNA reads as TGCGCCAGCAGCTTGACAGGGGGTAGGCATCAGCCCCAGCATTTT.

This clone occurred a few times. V gene TRBV27 combines with J gene TRBJ1-5; perhaps TRBD1 as D (5 bases). V was pared by 6 bases and J by 4 bases, with 19 bases between. The CDR3 covers 16 residues. Per germline, CDR1 MNHEY and CDR2 SMNVEV (reference sequence). The CDR3 DNA reads TGTGCCAGCAGCCCCTTAGGGGCAGGGCTTAATCAGCCCCAGCATTTT. This translates into CASSPLGAGLNQPQHF.

The V and J genes are TRBV7-2 and TRBJ1-3; D gene ambiguous. The CDR3 loop spans 15 amino acids. Germline-derived CDR1 and CDR2 are SGHTA and FQGNSA. Between the trimmed V and J ends, which lost 6 bases and 0 bases, there was a span of 12 bases. CDR3: CASRDGRSSGNTIYF. The CDR3 DNA sequence: TGTGCCAGCAGAGACGGCAGAAGCTCTGGAAACACCATATATTTT.